The 19 T cell receptor beta chains listed next were all sequenced from one sample in a study of blood T cells in healthy people across ages. Combining a sample-barcoded 5' primer with a J-beta primer mix, a second PCR ran for 7 to 11 cycles. MiXCR, run by TCRdb on the 5' RACE reads, gives a single entry per CDR3 protein. This sample has under 800,000 distinct CDR3 sequences; approximately 39% occur once, and the top ten carry 20% to 25%. Sequencing input: blood. The receptors come from a woman in her sixties or seventies in good health.

As regards this clonotype: This is likely a read error, given that the CDR3 carries no conserved phenylalanine or tryptophan at its end. In DNA, the CDR3 is TGCGCCAGCAGCACTCACCAAGAGACCCAGTACCTC. As protein: CASSTHQETQYL. The rearrangement links TRBV5-1 to TRBJ2-5; D is uncertain. The CDR3 has 12 amino acids. Looked up from germline, CDR1 is SGHRS and CDR2 is YFSETQ. V was clipped by 4 bases and J by 0 bases, with 4 bases between them.

V is TRBV21-1 and J is TRBJ1-5; the table assigns TRBD1, which was not confirmed against the DNA. TRBV21-1 is assigned pseudogene status. The CDR3 sequence is 19 residues long. The CDR3 DNA follows: TGTGCCAGCAGCAAAAAGCCTCCTACGGGACAGGGAAAGAATCAGCCCCAGCATTTT. This gives the protein CASSKKPPTGQGKNQPQHF.

This rearrangement joins TRBV28 to TRBJ2-7; TRBD2 matches 7 bases. Germline trimming cut 9 bases from V and 1 base from J; bases unmatched to any gene: 12. There are 15 residues in the CDR3. The germline V gene encodes CDR1 MDHEN and CDR2 SYDVKM. The CDR3 loop reads CASLRLGGSSYEQYF. CDR3 in DNA: TGTGCCAGTCTTAGATTGGGCGGGAGTTCCTACGAGCAGTACTTC.

This clonotype was seen just once. The gene calls are TRBV15 and TRBJ1-2; possibly TRBD1 for D (5 bases). Germline V gene data show CDR1 as LNHNV and CDR2 as YYDKDF (reference sequence). V was pared by 3 bases and J by 4 bases, with 15 bases between. CDR3 length equals 15 residues. The CDR3 spells CATSRTAGAGYGYTF. CDR3 in DNA: TGTGCCACCAGCAGGACAGCCGGTGCGGGCTATGGCTACACCTTC.

This clonotype was recorded a few times. This chain's CDR3 is CASSRQGGKSTDTQYF. The CDR3 DNA reads TGTGCCAGCAGCCGACAGGGGGGGAAAAGCACAGATACGCAGTATTTT. The rearrangement uses TRBV7-9 and TRBJ2-3, with TRBD1 matching 9 bases. V lost 5 bases and J lost 0; bases outside the gene matches: 6. CDR1 is SEHNR and CDR2 is FQNEAQ in the germline V gene (reference sequence). The CDR3 extends over 16 amino acids.

The chain couples TRBV7-9 to TRBJ1-4; 11 bases align to TRBD1. Germline assignment: CDR1 SEHNR and CDR2 FQNEAQ (reference sequence). V gave up 5 bases and J gave up 11 bases; unmatched junction bases: 10. CDR3 length: 15 amino acids. The CDR3 is CASSLRTGGVSKLFF. Here the CDR3 DNA reads TGTGCCAGCAGCCTACGGACAGGGGGCGTTTCGAAACTGTTTTTT.

This clonotype appeared a few times. This rearrangement joins TRBV7-9 to TRBJ2-1, with TRBD2 as a possible D gene (6 bases). The CDR3 is 13 residues long. From germline, CDR1 is SEHNR and CDR2 FQNEAQ (reference sequence). V dropped 3 bases and J dropped 9 bases, with 12 bases sitting between them. The CDR3 loop is CASSLEWRGEQFF. The CDR3 region has the DNA TGTGCCAGCAGCTTGGAGTGGAGGGGTGAGCAGTTCTTC.

V and J are TRBV29-1 and TRBJ2-7, with 8 bases lining up with TRBD1. The CDR3 totals 12 residues. Looked up from germline, CDR1 is SQVTM and CDR2 is ANQGSEA. V shed 7 bases and J 2 bases; nucleotides not matched to a gene: 4. In DNA form, the CDR3 reads TGCAGCGCCCGGGACAGGCCCTACGAGCAGTACTTC. Protein product: CSARDRPYEQYF.

This clonotype occurred a few times. The gene calls are TRBV7-9 and TRBJ2-7; D gene unclear. Germline CDR1 reads SEHNR; CDR2 reads FQNEAQ (reference sequence). CDR3 size: 13 residues. The V and J ends lost 2 bases and 4 bases respectively, with 9 bases between them. The CDR3 reads CASSLWLGYEQYF. The CDR3 nucleotides are TGTGCCAGCAGCTTATGGCTAGGATACGAGCAGTACTTC.

This clonotype was detected many times. The chain combines TRBV7-2 with TRBJ2-3; a possible D gene is TRBD2 (6 bases). The CDR3 spans 15 residues. Per the germline V gene, CDR1 is SGHTA and CDR2 is FQGNSA. Deletions cut 1 base from V and 1 base from J, with 9 bases between. Here the CDR3 reads CASSLGGEGTDTQYF. The CDR3 nucleotides read TGTGCCAGCAGCTTAGGGGGGGAGGGCACAGATACGCAGTATTTT.

This clonotype appeared many times. This sequence joins TRBV4-3 and TRBJ1-2; no reliable D call. The CDR3 is 13 amino acids. Deletions cut 2 bases from V and 4 bases from J, with 8 bases between. The germline gives CDR1 LGHNA, CDR2 YSLEER. The CDR3 DNA reads TGCGCCAGCAGCCAACCAGGATTCTATGGCTACACCTTC. This codes for CASSQPGFYGYTF.

The chain recombines TRBV5-1 with TRBJ2-1; D remains ambiguous. V shed 2 bases and J shed 5 bases, with 11 bases lying between them. Germline V lookup: CDR1 SGHRS, CDR2 YFSETQ. CDR3 length: 14 amino acids. CDR3 DNA sequence: TGCGCCAGCAGCTTTTACCAGGAGCACAATGAGCAGTTCTTC. It codes for CASSFYQEHNEQFF.

This chain uses TRBV24-1 with TRBJ1-2, with 8 bases fitting TRBD1. Germline CDR1 KGHDR, CDR2 SFDVKD. Trimming took 6 bases from V and 7 from J; bases not matched to a gene: 9. This CDR3 region has 14 residues. In DNA form, the CDR3 reads TGTGCCACCAGTAAGACGGACAGGGCGCGTGGCTACACCTTC. Residues: CATSKTDRARGYTF.

About this clonotype itself: One end of the junction fails to match germline, which may point to a read error. V is TRBV18 and J is TRBJ1-1; 8 bases match TRBD1. CDR3 length: 14 amino acids. Germline CDR1 reads KGHSH; CDR2 reads LQKENI. DNA of the CDR3: TGTGCCAGCTCAGATCAGGGGGCGAGGACTGGAGCTTTCTTT. The encoded protein is CASSDQGARTGAFF. The entire variable domain, with the rest obtained from reference TRBV18 and TRBJ1-1, is as follows: NAGVMQNPRHLVRRRGQEARLRCSPMKGHSHVYWYRQLPEEGLKFMVYLQKENIIDESGMPKERFSAEFPKEGPSILRIQQVVRGDSAAYFCASSDQGARTGAFFGQGTRLTVV.

This rearrangement joins TRBV6-5 to TRBJ1-2; 10 bases line up with TRBD1. J lost 6 bases, V lost 6 bases, and 7 bases had no gene match. This CDR3 has 14 amino acids. Germline CDR1 is MNHEY and CDR2 is SVGAGI. CDR3 loop: CASREMDRGNGYTF. Here the CDR3 DNA reads TGTGCCAGCAGGGAGATGGACAGGGGGAATGGCTACACCTTC.

This clonotype was detected only a few times. A read error is possible here, since a much larger clone lies one base away. The genes are TRBV7-9 and TRBJ2-5; D remains unclear. Germline lookup yields CDR1 SEHNR and CDR2 FQNEAQ (reference sequence). The CDR3 is 13 residues long. With 5 bases removed from V and 5 bases from J, the gap between germline ends came to 12 bases. The DNA of the CDR3 is TGTGCCAGCAGCGTATTTGGTTACGAGACCCAGTACTTC. Translation gives CASSVFGYETQYF.

About this clonotype itself: The junction differs from germline at one of its ends, possibly a read error. CDR3 residues: CAGSLARTGLAQETQYF. The CDR3 region has the DNA TGTGCCGGCAGCTTAGCACGGACTGGACTAGCTCAAGAGACCCAGTACTTC. V is TRBV7-2 and J is TRBJ2-5, with 8 positions matching TRBD2. The CDR3 is 17 residues long. Germline CDR1 SGHTA, CDR2 FQGNSA.

This clonotype appeared a few times. The chain uses TRBV20-1 and TRBJ1-5; D ambiguous. The CDR3 contains 12 residues. Germline loops: CDR1 DFQATT, CDR2 SNEGSKA (reference sequence). V was cut by 6 bases and J by 7 bases, with 13 bases left in between. In DNA form, the CDR3 reads TGCAGTGCGGGAGATCGTGAACAGCCCCAGCATTTT. Translating it yields CSAGDREQPQHF.

The CDR3 protein is CASSLDRDSPEKLFF. As DNA, the CDR3 is TGTGCCAGCAGCCTGGATCGGGACAGCCCCGAAAAACTGTTTTTT. V gene TRBV4-2 combines with J gene TRBJ1-4; 7 nucleotides align to TRBD1. V dropped 4 bases and J dropped 8; count of bases not matched to a gene: 10. The CDR3 runs to 15 residues. The germline CDR1 and CDR2 sequences are LGHNA and YNFKEQ.